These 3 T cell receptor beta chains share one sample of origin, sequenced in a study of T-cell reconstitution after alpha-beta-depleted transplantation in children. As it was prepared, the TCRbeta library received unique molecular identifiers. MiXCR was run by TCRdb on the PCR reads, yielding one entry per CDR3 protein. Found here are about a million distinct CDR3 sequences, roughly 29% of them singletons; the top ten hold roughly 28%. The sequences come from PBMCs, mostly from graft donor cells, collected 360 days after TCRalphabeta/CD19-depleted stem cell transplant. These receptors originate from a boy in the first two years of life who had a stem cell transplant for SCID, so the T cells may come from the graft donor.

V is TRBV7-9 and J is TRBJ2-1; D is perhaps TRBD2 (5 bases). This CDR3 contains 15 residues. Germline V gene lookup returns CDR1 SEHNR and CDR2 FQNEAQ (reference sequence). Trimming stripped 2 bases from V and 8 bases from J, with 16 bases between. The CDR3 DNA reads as TGTGCCAGCAGCTTACTAGCTCCGGTCGCCTATGAGCAGTTCTTC. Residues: CASSLLAPVAYEQFF.

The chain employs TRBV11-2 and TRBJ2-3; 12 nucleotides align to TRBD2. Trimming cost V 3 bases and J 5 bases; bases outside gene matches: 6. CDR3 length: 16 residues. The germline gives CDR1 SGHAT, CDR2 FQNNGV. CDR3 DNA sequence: TGTGCCAGCAGCTTGCGACTAGCGGGGGTGGGAGATACGCAGTATTTT. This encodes CASSLRLAGVGDTQYF.

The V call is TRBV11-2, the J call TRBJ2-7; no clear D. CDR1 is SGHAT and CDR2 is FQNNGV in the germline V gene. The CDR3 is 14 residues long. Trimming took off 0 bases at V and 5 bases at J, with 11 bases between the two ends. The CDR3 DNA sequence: TGTGCCAGCAGCTTAGATTCTCTGGGGAACGAGCAGTACTTC. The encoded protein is CASSLDSLGNEQYF.